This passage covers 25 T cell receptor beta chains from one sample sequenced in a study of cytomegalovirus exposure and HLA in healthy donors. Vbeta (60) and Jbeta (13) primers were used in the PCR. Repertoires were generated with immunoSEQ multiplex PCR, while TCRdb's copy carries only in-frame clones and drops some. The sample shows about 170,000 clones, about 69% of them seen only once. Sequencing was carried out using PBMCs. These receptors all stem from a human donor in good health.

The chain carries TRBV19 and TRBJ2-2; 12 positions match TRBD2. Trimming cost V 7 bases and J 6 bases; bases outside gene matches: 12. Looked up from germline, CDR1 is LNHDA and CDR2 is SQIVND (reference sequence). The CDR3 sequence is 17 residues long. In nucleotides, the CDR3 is TGTGCCAGTAACCTCCGCGGCGCTAGCGGGGGGGCCGGGGAGCTGTTTTTT. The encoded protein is CASNLRGASGGAGELFF.

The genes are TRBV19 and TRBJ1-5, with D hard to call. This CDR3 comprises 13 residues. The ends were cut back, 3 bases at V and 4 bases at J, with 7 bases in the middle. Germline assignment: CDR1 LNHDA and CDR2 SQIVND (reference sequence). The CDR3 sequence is CASSIAGNQPQHF. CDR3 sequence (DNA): TGTGCCAGTAGTATCGCGGGGAATCAGCCCCAGCATTTT.

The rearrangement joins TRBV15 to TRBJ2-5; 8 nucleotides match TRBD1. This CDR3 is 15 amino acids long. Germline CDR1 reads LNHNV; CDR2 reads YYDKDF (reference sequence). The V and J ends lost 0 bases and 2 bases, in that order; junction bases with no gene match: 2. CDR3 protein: CATSRDQGAQETQYF. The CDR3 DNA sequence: TGTGCCACCAGCAGAGATCAGGGGGCTCAAGAGACCCAGTACTTC.

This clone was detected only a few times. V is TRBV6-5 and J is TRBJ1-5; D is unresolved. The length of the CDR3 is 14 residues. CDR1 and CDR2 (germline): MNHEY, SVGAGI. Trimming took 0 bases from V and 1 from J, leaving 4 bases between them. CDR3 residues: CASSYSGSNQPQHF. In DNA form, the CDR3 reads TGTGCCAGCAGTTACTCGGGCAGCAATCAGCCCCAGCATTTT.

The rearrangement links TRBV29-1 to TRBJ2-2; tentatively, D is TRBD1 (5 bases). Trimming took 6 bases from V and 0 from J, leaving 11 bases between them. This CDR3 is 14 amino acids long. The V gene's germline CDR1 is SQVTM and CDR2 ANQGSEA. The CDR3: CSVKGQANTGELFF. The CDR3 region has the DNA TGCAGCGTCAAGGGGCAGGCGAACACCGGGGAGCTGTTTTTT.

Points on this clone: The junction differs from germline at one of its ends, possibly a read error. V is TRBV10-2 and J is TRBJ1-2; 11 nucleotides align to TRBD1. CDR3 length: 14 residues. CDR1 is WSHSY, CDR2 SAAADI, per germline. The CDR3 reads CTSSEGTGGYGYTF. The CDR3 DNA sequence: TGCACCAGCAGTGAGGGGACAGGGGGATATGGCTACACCTTC.

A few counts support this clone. The chain's CDR3 is CATGTGGTEAFF. CDR3 bases: TGTGCCACCGGGACAGGGGGCACTGAAGCTTTCTTT. The J gene is TRBJ1-1, the V gene TRBV6-5, with 11 bases that match TRBD1. The CDR3 is 12 amino acids. The germline V gene has CDR1 MNHEY and CDR2 SVGAGI. V shed 10 bases and J 4 bases; nucleotides not matched to a gene: 2.

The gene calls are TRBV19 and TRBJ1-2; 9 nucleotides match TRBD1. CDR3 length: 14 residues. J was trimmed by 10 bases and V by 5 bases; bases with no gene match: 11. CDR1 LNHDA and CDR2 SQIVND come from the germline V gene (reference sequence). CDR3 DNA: TGTGCCAGTAGTCCCGGGACAGGGTTTTGCGACTACACCTTC. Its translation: CASSPGTGFCDYTF.

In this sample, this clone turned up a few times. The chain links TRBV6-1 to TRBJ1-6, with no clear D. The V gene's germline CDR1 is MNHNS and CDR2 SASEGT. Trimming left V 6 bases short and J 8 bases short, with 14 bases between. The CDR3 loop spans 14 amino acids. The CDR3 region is CASSRTFEDSPLHF. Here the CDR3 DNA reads TGTGCCAGCAGCCGCACATTTGAGGATTCACCCCTCCACTTT.

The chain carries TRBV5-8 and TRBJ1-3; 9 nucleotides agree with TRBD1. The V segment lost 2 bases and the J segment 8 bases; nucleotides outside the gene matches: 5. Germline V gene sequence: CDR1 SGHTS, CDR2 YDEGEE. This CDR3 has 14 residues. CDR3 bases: TGTGCCAGCAGCTTTTTGGGACAGGGAGACACCATATATTTT. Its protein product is CASSFLGQGDTIYF.

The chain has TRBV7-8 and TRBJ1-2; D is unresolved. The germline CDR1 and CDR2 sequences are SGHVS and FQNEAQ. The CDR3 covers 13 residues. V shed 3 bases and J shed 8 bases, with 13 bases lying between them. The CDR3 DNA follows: TGTGCCAGCAGCTTCCTCAGGAGGCCGGGCTACACCTTC. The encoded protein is CASSFLRRPGYTF.

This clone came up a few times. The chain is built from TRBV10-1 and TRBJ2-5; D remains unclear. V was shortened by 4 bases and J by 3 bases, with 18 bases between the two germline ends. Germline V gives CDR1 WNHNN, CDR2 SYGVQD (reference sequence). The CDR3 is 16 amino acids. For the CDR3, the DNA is TGCGCCAGCAGTGTTTACCGCCTCGAGCCAAAAGAGACCCAGTACTTC. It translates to CASSVYRLEPKETQYF.

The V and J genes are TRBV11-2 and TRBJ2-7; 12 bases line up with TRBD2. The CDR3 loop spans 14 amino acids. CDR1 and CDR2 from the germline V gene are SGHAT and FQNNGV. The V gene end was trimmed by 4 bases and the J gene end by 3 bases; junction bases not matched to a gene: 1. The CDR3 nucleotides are TGTGCCAGCAGCTGGACTAGCGGGGACTACGAGCAGTACTTC. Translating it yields CASSWTSGDYEQYF.

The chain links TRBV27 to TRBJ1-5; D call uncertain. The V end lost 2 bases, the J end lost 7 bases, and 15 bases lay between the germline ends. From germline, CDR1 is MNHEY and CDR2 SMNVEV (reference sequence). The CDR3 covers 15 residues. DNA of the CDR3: TGTGCCAGCAGTTTACTTTCGCGCCTTTCCCAGCCCCAGCATTTT. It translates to CASSLLSRLSQPQHF.

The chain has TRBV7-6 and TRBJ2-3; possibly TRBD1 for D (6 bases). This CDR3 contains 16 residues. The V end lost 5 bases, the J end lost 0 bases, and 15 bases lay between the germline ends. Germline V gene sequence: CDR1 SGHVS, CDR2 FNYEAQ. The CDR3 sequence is CASSTRQALSTDTQYF. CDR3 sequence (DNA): TGTGCCAGCAGCACTCGACAGGCCCTCAGCACAGATACGCAGTATTTT.

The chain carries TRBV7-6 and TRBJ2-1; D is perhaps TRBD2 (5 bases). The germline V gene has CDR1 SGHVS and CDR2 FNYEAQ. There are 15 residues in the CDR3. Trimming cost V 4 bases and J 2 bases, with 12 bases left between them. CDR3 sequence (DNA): TGTGCCAGCAGCTCCGGACGGGGAACCTACAATGAGCAGTTCTTC. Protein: CASSSGRGTYNEQFF. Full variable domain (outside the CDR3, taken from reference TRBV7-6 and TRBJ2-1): GAGVSQSPRYKVTKRGQDVALRCDPISGHVSLYWYRQALGQGPEFLTYFNYEAQQDKSGLPNDRFSAERPEGSISTLTIQRTEQRDSAMYRCASSSGRGTYNEQFFGPGTRLTVL.

CDR3 sequence: CASSQGTGTQGNTIYF. The CDR3 bases are TGCGCCAGCAGCCAAGGGACAGGCACTCAGGGAAACACCATATATTTT. The chain recombines TRBV4-3 with TRBJ1-3; 7 bases align to TRBD1. Trimming at V came to 1 base and at J to 4 bases, leaving 7 bases not matched to a gene. CDR3 length equals 16 residues. CDR1 is LGHNA and CDR2 is YSLEER in the germline V gene.

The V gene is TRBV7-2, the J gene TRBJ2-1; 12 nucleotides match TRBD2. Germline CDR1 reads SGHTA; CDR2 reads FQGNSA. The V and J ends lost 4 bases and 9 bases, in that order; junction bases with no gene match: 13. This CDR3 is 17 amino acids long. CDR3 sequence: CASSSSVSSGGASEQFF. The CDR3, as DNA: TGTGCCAGCAGCTCCTCCGTCTCTAGCGGGGGGGCCAGTGAGCAGTTCTTC.

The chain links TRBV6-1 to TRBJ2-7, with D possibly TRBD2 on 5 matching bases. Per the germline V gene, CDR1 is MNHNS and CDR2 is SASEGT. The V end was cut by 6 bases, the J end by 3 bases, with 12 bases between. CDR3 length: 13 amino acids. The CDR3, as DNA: TGTGCCAGCAGCGTTGCGGGCCTCTACGAGCAGTACTTC. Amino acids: CASSVAGLYEQYF.

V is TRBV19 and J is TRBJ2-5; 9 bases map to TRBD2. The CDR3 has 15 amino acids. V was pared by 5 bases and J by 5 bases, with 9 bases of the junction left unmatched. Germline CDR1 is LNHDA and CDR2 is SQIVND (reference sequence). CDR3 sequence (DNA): TGTGCCAGTAGTGACCAGCTTAGCGGGGGTGAGACCCAGTACTTC. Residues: CASSDQLSGGETQYF.

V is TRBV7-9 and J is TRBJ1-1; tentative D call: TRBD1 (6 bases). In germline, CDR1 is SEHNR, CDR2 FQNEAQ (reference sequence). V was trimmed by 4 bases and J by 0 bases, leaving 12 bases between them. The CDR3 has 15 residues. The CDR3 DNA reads TGTGCCAGCAGCTCGGGACATCTGGTGAACACTGAAGCTTTCTTT. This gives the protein CASSSGHLVNTEAFF.

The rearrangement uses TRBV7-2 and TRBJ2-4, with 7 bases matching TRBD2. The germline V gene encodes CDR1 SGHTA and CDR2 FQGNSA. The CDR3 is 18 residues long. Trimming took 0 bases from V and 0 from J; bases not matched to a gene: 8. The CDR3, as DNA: TGTGCCAGCAGCTTAGCAGCGGGGCTCTCGATAGCCAAAAACATTCAGTACTTC. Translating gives CASSLAAGLSIAKNIQYF.

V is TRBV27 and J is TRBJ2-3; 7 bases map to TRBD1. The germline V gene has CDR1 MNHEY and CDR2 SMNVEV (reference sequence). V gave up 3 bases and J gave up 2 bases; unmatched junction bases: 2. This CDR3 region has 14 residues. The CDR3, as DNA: TGTGCCAGCAGTTTCGACAGGGACACAGATACGCAGTATTTT. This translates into CASSFDRDTDTQYF.

CDR3 region: CSVERQGVPKLNYGYTF. CDR3 nucleotides: TGCAGCGTTGAACGACAGGGGGTACCAAAACTTAACTATGGCTACACCTTC. This chain links TRBV29-1 with TRBJ1-2, with 9 bases fitting TRBD1. Per the germline V gene, CDR1 is SQVTM and CDR2 is ANQGSEA. J gave up 1 base and V 2 bases, and 11 bases lay outside the gene matches. The CDR3 is made up of 17 amino acids.

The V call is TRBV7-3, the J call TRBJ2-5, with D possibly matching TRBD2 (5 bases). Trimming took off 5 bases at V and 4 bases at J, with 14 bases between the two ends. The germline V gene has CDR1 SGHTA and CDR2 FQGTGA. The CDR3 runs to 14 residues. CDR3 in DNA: TGTGCCAGCAGCCGAGGGCCTTTAGGAGAGACCCAGTACTTC. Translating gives CASSRGPLGETQYF.